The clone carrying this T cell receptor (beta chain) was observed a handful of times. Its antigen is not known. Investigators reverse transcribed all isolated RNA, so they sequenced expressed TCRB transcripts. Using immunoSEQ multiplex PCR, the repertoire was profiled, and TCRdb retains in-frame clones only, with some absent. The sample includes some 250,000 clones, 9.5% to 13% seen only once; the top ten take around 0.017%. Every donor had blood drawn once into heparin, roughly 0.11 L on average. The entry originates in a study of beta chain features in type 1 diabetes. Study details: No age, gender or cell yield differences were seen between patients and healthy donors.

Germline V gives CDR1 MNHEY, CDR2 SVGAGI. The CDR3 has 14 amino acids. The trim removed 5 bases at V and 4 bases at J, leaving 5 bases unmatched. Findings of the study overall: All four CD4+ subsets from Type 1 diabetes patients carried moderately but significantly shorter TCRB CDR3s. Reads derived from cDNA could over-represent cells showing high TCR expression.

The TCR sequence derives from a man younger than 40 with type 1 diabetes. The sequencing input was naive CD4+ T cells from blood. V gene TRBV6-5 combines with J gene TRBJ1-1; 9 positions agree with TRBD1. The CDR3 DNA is TGTGCCAGCAGTCACAGGGGGCTCGGCACTGAAGCTTTCTTT. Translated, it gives CASSHRGLGTEAFF.